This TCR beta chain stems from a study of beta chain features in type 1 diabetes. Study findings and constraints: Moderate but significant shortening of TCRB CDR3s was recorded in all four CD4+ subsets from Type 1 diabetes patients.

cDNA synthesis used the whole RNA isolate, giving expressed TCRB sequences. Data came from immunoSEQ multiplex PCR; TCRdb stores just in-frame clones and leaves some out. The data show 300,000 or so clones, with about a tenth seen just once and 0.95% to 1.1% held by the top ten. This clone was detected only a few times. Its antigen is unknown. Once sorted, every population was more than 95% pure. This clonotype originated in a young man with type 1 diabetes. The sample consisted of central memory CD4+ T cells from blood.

The CDR3 sequence: CASRPGQGFGQPQHF. DNA for the CDR3: TGTGCCAGCAGACCGGGACAGGGTTTTGGACAGCCCCAGCATTTT. V and J are TRBV2 and TRBJ1-5; 9 bases line up with TRBD1. Germline values: CDR1 SNHLY, CDR2 FYNNEI. V lost 6 bases to trimming and J lost 7 bases; unmatched junction nucleotides: 10. The CDR3 extends over 15 amino acids.